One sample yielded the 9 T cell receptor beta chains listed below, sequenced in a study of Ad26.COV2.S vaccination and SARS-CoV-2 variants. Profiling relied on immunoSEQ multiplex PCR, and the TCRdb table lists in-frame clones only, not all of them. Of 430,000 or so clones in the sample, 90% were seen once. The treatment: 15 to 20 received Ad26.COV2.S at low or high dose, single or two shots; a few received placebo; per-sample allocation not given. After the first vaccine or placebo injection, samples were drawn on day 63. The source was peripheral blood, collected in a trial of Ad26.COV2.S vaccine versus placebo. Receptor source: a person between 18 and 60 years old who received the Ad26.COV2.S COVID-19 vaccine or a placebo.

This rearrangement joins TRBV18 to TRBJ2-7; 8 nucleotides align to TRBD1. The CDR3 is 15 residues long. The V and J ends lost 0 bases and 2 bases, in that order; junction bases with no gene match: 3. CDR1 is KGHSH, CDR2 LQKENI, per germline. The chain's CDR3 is CASSPPSQGAYEQYF. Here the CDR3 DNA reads TGTGCCAGCTCACCACCGTCACAGGGGGCCTACGAGCAGTACTTC.

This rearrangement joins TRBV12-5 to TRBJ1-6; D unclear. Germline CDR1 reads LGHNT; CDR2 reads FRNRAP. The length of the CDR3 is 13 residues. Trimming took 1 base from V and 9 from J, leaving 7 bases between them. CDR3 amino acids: CASGLEVGSPLHF. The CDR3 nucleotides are TGTGCTAGTGGTTTGGAGGTCGGTTCACCCCTCCACTTT.

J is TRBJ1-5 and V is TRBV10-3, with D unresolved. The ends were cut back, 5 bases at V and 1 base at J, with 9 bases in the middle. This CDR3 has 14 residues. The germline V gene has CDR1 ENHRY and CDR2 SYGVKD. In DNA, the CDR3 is TGTGCCATCAGTTTGTCGGACAGCAATCAGCCCCAGCATTTT. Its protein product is CAISLSDSNQPQHF.

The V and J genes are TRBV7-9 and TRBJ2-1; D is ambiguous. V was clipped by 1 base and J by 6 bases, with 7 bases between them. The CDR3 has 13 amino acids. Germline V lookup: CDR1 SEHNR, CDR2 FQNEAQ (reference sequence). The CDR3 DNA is TGTGCCAGCAGCTTAGATCACGCCAATGAGCAGTTCTTC. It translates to CASSLDHANEQFF.

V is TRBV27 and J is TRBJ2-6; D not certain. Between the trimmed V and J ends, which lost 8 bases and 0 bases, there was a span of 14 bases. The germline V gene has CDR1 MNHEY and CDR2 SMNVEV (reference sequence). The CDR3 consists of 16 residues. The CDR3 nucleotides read TGTGCCAGCTGGTCCCGGGCCTTCTCTGGGGCCAACGTCCTGACTTTC. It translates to CASWSRAFSGANVLTF.

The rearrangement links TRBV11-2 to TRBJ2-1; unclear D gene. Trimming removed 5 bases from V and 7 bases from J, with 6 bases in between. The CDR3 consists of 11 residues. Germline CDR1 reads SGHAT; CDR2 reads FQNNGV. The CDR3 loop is CASSRTNEQFF. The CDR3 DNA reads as TGTGCCAGCAGCCGAACAAATGAGCAGTTCTTC.

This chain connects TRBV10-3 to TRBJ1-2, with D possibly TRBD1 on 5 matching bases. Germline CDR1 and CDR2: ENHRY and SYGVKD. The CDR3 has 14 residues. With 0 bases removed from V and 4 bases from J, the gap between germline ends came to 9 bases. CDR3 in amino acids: CAISESRGLYGYTF. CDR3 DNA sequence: TGTGCCATCAGTGAGTCGCGGGGCCTCTATGGCTACACCTTC.

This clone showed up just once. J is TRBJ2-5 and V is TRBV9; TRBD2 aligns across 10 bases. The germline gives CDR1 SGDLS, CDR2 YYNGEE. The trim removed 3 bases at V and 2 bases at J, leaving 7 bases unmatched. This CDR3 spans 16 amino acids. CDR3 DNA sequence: TGTGCCAGCAGCGAGCGGGAGGGCCTTGGGCAAGAGACCCAGTACTTC. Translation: CASSEREGLGQETQYF. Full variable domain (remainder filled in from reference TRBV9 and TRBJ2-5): DSGVTQTPKHLITATGQRVTLRCSPRSGDLSVYWYQQSLDQGLQFLIQYYNGEERAKGNILERFSAQQFPDLHSELNLSSLELGDSALYFCASSEREGLGQETQYFGPGTRLLVL.

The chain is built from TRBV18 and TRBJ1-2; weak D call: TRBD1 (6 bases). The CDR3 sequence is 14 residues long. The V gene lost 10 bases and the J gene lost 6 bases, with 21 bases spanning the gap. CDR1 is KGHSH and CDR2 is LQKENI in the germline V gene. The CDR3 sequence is CATTIRPGVHGYTF. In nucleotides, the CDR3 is TGTGCCACCACAATTAGACCAGGGGTTCATGGCTACACCTTC.